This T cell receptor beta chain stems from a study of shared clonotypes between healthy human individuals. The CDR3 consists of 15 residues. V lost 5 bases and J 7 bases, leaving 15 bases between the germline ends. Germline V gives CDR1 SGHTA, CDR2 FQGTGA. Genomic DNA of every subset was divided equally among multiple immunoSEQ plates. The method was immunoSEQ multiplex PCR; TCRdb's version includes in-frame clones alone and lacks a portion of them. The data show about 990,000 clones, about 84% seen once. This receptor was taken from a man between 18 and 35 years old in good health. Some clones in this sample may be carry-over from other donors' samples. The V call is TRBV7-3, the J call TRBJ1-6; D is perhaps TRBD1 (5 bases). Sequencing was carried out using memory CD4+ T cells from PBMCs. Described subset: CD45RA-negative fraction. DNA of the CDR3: TGTGCCAGCAGCCTGGGGGGACGGAGGAATTCACCCCTCCACTTT. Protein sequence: CASSLGGRRNSPLHF.